This T cell receptor (beta chain) originates from a study of blood T cell repertoires in COVID-19. Overall study: The origin of the acute and convalescent COVID-19 samples was the United States, Italy and Spain. Nucleic acid was either cDNA or gDNA, and it came from T cells, B-cell-depleted T cells, or PBMCs.

Original processing notes: Cell counts per sample came from amplifying reference gene primers. Profiling relied on immunoSEQ multiplex PCR, and the TCRdb table lists in-frame clones only, not all of them. That table is the source of V, J and clone size, and D and trimming were worked out from the DNA. The sample records 85,000 to 100,000 clones, around 80% being singletons. Germline-derived CDR1 and CDR2 are MDHEN and SYDVKM. V was clipped by 4 bases and J by 4 bases, with 5 bases between them. The CDR3 loop spans 11 amino acids. Specimen: peripheral blood. V is TRBV28 and J is TRBJ2-7; no clear D gene. This receptor was identified in a man in his fifties or sixties who had recovered from COVID-19. This chain's CDR3 is CASSSHYEQYF. The CDR3 bases are TGTGCCAGCAGTTCCCATTACGAGCAGTACTTC. The full variable domain, in which reference TRBV28 and TRBJ2-7 provide the parts outside the CDR3, is DVKVTQSSRYLVKRTGEKVFLECVQDMDHENMFWYRQDPGLGLRLIYFSYDVKMKEKGDIPEGYSVSREKKERFSLILESASTNQTSMYLCASSSHYEQYFGPGTRLTVT.